The T cell receptor (beta chain) described here comes from a study of blood T cell repertoires in COVID-19. Study details: T cells, B-cell-depleted T cells, or PBMCs provided the cDNA or gDNA that served as material.

The table came from immunoSEQ multiplex PCR; TCRdb's copy has only in-frame clones and leaves some out. This table has 90,000 to 120,000 clones, about three quarters appearing once. CDR3 length equals 14 residues. V shed 4 bases, J shed 4 bases, and the junction held 6 bases outside the gene matches. CDR1 and CDR2 (germline): SGHVS, FQNEAQ. This TCR derives from a man aged 65 to 79 with acute or convalescent COVID-19. Sequenced input: peripheral blood. The chain has TRBV7-8 and TRBJ1-1; 7 bases map to TRBD1. This chain's CDR3 is CASSSGTATTEAFF. CDR3 in DNA: TGTGCCAGCAGCTCCGGGACAGCAACCACTGAAGCTTTCTTT.